This T cell receptor (beta chain) was captured by sequencing in a study of blood T cell repertoires in COVID-19. Study at large: Samples taken during acute and convalescent COVID-19 were collected in the United States, Italy and Spain. The cDNA or gDNA used as material had been derived from T cells, B-cell-depleted T cells, or PBMCs.

This clone has just one count. Authors' analysis steps: From reference gene primer amplification, estimates of nucleated cell counts were derived. Sequencing was performed with immunoSEQ multiplex PCR; in TCRdb, only in-frame clones are kept and a portion is missing. Clone size and the V and J calls come from that table; the DNA yielded D and trimming. This sample has over 200,000 clones, with almost 90% found just once. The V end was cut by 3 bases, the J end by 6 bases, with 9 bases between. The CDR3 is 12 amino acids. The V call is TRBV12-3 or TRBV12-4, the J call TRBJ2-7; TRBD1 might be the D (6 bases). The sequenced sample was peripheral blood. The clonotype comes from a woman aged 55 to 70 with acute or convalescent COVID-19. The CDR3, as DNA: TGTGCCAGCAGTTTCAGCAGGGGCGAGCAGTACTTC. It is translated as CASSFSRGEQYF.